This section outlines one T cell receptor (beta chain) sequence together with its context. The antigen remains unidentified. The CDR3 contains 12 residues. V gave up 8 bases and J gave up 2 bases; unmatched junction bases: 1. This specimen comes from a study of post-analysis software for immune sequencing data. Study as a whole: The patients showed relapsing-remitting, secondary progressive and progressive-relapsing multiple sclerosis courses. Regarding the study as a whole: In multiple sclerosis, normalized Chao1 diversity was significantly below that of controls. There were roughly five TRBV segments more frequent in patients than controls, and TRBV5-6, TRBV5-1 and TRBV20-1 were among them. When the samples were clustered directly with F measure, those that had been prepared in the same batch showed strong co-clustering.

Unique molecular identifiers tagged the TCR beta cDNA libraries. T cells numbering about 0.9 to 11 million gave rise to about 490,000 cDNA molecules. TCRdb reanalysed the PCR reads using MiXCR and keeps one entry per CDR3 protein. The data show about 820,000 distinct CDR3 sequences, about 53% seen once. The sequenced sample consisted of blood. The receptor was derived from a girl under 18 with multiple sclerosis. The chain joins TRBV12-3 or TRBV12-4 to TRBJ2-3, with 7 bases lining up with TRBD1. The CDR3 DNA follows: TGTGCCAGCGGGACAGTCACAGATACGCAGTATTTT. Its translation: CASGTVTDTQYF.